The source of this T cell receptor (beta chain) is a study of shared clonotypes between healthy human individuals (dated by TCRdb to the early 2020s). About the investigation overall: A couple of women and a few men aged 18 to 49 years were included in the cohort. Per donor, three plates each were used for CD4 naive and CD4 memory, two for CD8 naive, and one for CD8 memory. The study deeply sequenced blood TCR repertoires of several healthy adults to estimate repertoire size and the extent of clonotype sharing between individuals. To increase sequencing depth and limit assay-specific biases, different laboratories used diverse techniques to prepare libraries and sequence TCR repertoires. Leukapheresis yielded between about 0.8 and 8.9 billion PBMCs per donor.

The CDR3 holds 15 amino acids from the cysteine to the phenylalanine. Only the CDR3 DNA is retained, 45 bases long and in frame from the first base. For this clone: Its target antigen remains unknown. No per-base quality is available; no much larger clone lies one base away.

Overall study outcomes, separate from this receptor: Because the study included only a small number of donors, the genetic and exposure-history diversity represented was limited. Sampling was limited to blood, and TCR repertoires in tissue likely differ from TCR repertoires in blood. Clonotypes shared by all four sorted-subset donors showed higher generation probabilities than non-shared clonotypes. Estimated clonotype richness was generally larger for naive than for memory subsets. Across a handful of donors, approximately 5% of naive CD4, around 3.3% of naive CD8, about 2.3% of memory CD4, and under 0.45% of memory CD8 clonotypes were shared. Rarefaction of sorted-subset datasets indicated incomplete sequencing despite the large sequencing depth. Based on pairwise subsampling, the degree of clonotype sharing among donors was expected to be affected by sequencing depth.

TCR CDR3 regions were amplified from genomic DNA by multiplex PCR using the deep immunoSEQ assay. Extracted genomic DNA from each cell subset was spread evenly across all wells of several immunoSEQ 96-well plates, with each plate serving as a replicate. For sorted subsets, each replicate PCR was loaded with roughly 0.2 ug genomic DNA, equivalent to 25,000 to 35,000 T cell genomes. Purified libraries were quantified with a Qubit 3.0 fluorometer, sized on a Bioanalyzer 2100, and re-quantified with the KAPA Library Quantification kit. Each immunoSEQ 96-well plate was sequenced on its own single-read 150-cycle Illumina NextSeq 550 flow cell. As for the authors' bioinformatics: The immunoSEQ output contained only junctional sequences without quality scores, so filtering could not match that applied to full-length reads. Sequences were annotated with PyIR, a Python wrapper for IgBLAST v1.9, and V/J genes and CDR3 were assigned using IMGT germline references. Reads were filtered out if the reads had weak V/J assignments (E-value above 1e-6), no CDR3, stop codons, out-of-frame junctions, or ambiguous translated residues. V3J clonotypes were defined by identical inferred V gene, J gene, and CDR3 amino acid sequence. To compute the percentage overlap between repertoires, the number of shared unique clonotypes was divided by the size of the smaller repertoire. RTK rarefaction, the Chao1 estimator, and Recon v2.1 estimates of unobserved clonotypes were used to assess repertoire richness. Generation probabilities for all TCRbeta clonotypes obtained by the gDNA method from a handful of donors were computed using OLGA. This immuneACCESS table, as held by TCRdb, lists in-frame sequences with V and J called but not all clones. Of the missing ones, under half trace to an unresolved V gene in checked studies; the others have no known cause. D and trimming were read from the DNA, whereas the V and J calls and clone size are those reported in that table. This sample lists about 2.1 million clones; 85% to 95% were detected once. The ten largest account for more than 1.5% of the sample.

CD8 naive samples consisted of CD45RO-negative cells that were positively selected for CCR7, yielding a CD45RA+CCR7+ population without TemRA cells. The donors were healthy, HIV-negative adults with no recently reported acute infections or vaccinations. Only Caucasian adults living in Nashville, Tennessee, USA were represented among the donors. Blood was collected by leukapheresis, and PBMCs were isolated by Ficoll-Histopaque density gradient centrifugation and then cryopreserved in liquid nitrogen vapor phase. Purity and quantity of every magnetically sorted T cell population were checked by analytical flow cytometry. Each sorted fraction had its genomic DNA isolated and then quantified by UV absorbance on a Nanodrop 2000c.

Sequencing was done on a sample of naive CD8+ T cells from PBMCs. The cell subset or site label here, explained by the study, means: CD45RA+CCR7+. This receptor chain uses TRBV21-1 and TRBJ1-3; TRBD1, as called in the table, went unchecked against the DNA. TRBV21-1 is shown as a pseudogene. This TCR derives from a man aged 18-30 years in good health. Some clones in this sample may be carry-over from other donors' samples. The CDR3 region: CASSLGKDRGNTIYF. The sequenced DNA is TGTGCCAGCAGCCTTGGGAAGGACAGGGGGAACACCATATATTTT.